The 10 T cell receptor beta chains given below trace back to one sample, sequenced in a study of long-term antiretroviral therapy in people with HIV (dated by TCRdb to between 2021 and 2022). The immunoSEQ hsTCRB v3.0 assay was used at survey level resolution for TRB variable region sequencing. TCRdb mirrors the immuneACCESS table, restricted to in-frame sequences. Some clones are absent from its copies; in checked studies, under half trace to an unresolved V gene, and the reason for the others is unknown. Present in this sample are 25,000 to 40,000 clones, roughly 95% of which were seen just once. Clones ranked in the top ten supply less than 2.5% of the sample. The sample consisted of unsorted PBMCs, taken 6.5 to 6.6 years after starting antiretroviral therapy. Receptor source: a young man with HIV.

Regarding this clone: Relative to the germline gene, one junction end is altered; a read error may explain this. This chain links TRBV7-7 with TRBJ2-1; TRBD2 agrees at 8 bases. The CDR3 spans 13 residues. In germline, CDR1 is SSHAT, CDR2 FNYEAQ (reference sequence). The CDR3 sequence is CASSLAGSNEQFF. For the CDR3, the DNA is TGTGCTAGCAGCTTAGCGGGATCCAATGAGCAGTTCTTC.

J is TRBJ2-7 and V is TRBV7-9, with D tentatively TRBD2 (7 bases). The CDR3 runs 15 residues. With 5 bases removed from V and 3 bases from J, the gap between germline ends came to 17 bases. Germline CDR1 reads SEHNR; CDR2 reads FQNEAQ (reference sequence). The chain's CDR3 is CASSPRRGGVYEQYF. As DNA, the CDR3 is TGTGCCAGCAGCCCCCGGCGCGGGGGCGTCTACGAGCAGTACTTC.

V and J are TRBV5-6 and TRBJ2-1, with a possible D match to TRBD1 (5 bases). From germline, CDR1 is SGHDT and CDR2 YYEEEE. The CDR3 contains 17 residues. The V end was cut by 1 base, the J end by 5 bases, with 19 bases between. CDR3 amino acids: CASSLRVETWGHNEQFF. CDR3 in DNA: TGTGCCAGCAGCTTGAGGGTTGAGACTTGGGGCCACAATGAGCAGTTCTTC.

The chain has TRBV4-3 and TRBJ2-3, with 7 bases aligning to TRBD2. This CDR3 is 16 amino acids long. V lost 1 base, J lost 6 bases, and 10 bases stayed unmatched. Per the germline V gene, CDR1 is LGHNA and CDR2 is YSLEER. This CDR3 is CASSQVRKSGVDTQYF. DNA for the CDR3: TGCGCCAGCAGCCAAGTCCGCAAAAGCGGGGTCGATACGCAGTATTTT.

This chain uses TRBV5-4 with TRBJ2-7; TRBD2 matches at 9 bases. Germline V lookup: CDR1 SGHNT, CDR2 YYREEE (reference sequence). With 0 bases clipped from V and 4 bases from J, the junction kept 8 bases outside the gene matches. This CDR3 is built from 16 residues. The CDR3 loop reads CASSLVSSGIFYEQYF. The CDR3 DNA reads TGTGCCAGCAGCTTGGTGTCTAGCGGGATCTTTTACGAGCAGTACTTC.

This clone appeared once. Here the CDR3 reads CASSQDRRGSNEQFF. CDR3 coding DNA: TGCGCCAGCAGCCAAGATCGTAGGGGTTCAAATGAGCAGTTCTTC. The chain recombines TRBV4-3 with TRBJ2-1; TRBD1 is a possible D gene (5 bases). The V gene lost 0 bases and the J gene lost 7 bases, with 13 bases spanning the gap. From germline, CDR1 is LGHNA and CDR2 YSLEER. The CDR3 totals 15 residues.

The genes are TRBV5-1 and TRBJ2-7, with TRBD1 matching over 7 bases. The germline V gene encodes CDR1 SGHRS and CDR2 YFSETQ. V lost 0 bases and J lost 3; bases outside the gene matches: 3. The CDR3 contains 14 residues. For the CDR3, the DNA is TGCGCCAGCAGCTTGGCCGGACAGGTCTACGAGCAGTACTTC. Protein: CASSLAGQVYEQYF.

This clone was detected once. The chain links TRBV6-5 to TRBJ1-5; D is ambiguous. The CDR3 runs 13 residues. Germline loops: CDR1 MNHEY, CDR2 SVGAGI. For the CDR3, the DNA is TGTACTACCGGGAGGGAGGGTGGCCAGCCCCAGCATTTT. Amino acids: CTTGREGGQPQHF.

CDR3 in DNA: TGTGCCAGCAGCGAACAAAGCTCCTACGAGCAGTACTTC. Translation gives CASSEQSSYEQYF. The rearrangement joins TRBV7-9 to TRBJ2-7, with D unclear. Germline CDR1 SEHNR, CDR2 FQNEAQ (reference sequence). V lost 5 bases and J 0 bases, leaving 8 bases between the germline ends. The CDR3 has 13 amino acids.

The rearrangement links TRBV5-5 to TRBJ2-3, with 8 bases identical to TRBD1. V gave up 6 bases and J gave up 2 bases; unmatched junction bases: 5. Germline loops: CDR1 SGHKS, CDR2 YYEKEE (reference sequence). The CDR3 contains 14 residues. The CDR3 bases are TGTGCCAGCACCGGGACAGGTTCCACAGATACGCAGTATTTT. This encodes CASTGTGSTDTQYF.